The sequence of this T cell receptor beta chain was determined in a study of blood T cells in healthy people across ages. Collection of roughly 10 milliliters of peripheral blood was performed for each donor. This clonotype has a handful of counts. This CDR3 has 15 amino acids. Between the trimmed V and J ends, which lost 5 bases and 5 bases, there was a span of 19 bases. A J-beta primer mix and a sample-barcoded 5' primer were used in a second PCR of roughly 6 to 11 cycles. TCRdb used MiXCR to reprocess the 5' RACE reads, holding one entry per CDR3 protein. The sample contains about a million distinct CDR3 sequences, around 49% of which appear only once.

The TCR sequence derives from a man aged 30 to 45 in good health. Material: blood. The gene calls are TRBV12-3 or TRBV12-4 and TRBJ2-7; D is tentatively TRBD1 or TRBD2 (6 bases each). Here the CDR3 DNA reads TGTGCCAGCAGTGACCGGACTAACGGGGGCCACGAGCAGTACTTC. It translates to CASSDRTNGGHEQYF.